Sequencing of this T cell receptor beta chain was carried out in a study of control samples from healthy donors and cancer patients (dated by TCRdb to about 2020). For this clone: Its antigen has not been determined. Base qualities are not recorded, but no much larger clone differs from it by a single base.

The germline V end is reduced by 7 bases and the J end by 2 bases; junction bases left unmatched: 7. From the cysteine through the phenylalanine, the CDR3 covers 14 amino acids. Just the 42-base CDR3 DNA is kept, in frame starting at base 1. The germline V gene (reference sequence) provides CDR1 MNHEY and CDR2 SMNVEV. The library relied on the immunoSEQ multiplex PCR assay. Entries here come from immuneACCESS through TCRdb and include only in-frame sequences with V and J called. Some clones fail to appear in such tables; in the studies checked, an unresolved V gene covers under half of the shortfall, and the cause of the remainder is unknown. Recorded for this sample are 120,000 or so clones; 87% of them occurred a single time. Around 1.8% of the sample is held by the ten biggest clonotypes.

The sequence joins TRBV27 to TRBJ2-7; TRBD2 fits 8 bases in the junction. The clonotype comes from a man between 18 and 29 years old in good health. Sequencing was performed on blood. CDR3 loop: CASNRAGVPYEQYF. The nucleotides are TGTGCCAGCAACCGAGCGGGAGTTCCCTACGAGCAGTACTTC.